The rows below give T cell receptor beta chains drawn from one sample of a study of T-cell reconstitution after alpha-beta-depleted transplantation in children. MiXCR was run by TCRdb on the PCR reads, yielding one entry per CDR3 protein. The sample shows 800,000 to 1,000,000 distinct CDR3 sequences, under 30% of them seen only once. The material sequenced was PBMCs, mostly from graft donor cells, taken 360 days after TCRalphabeta/CD19-depleted stem cell transplant. The receptors were sampled from a boy in the first two years of life who had a stem cell transplant for SCID, so the T cells may come from the graft donor. The CDR3 runs from the conserved cysteine through the conserved F or W. D genes are given only for firm matches. Clone sizes are given selectively: once, few, many, or a class where the clone is expanded.

D: TRBD1
J: TRBJ1-6
V: TRBV6-1
size: .
DNA: TGTGCCAGCAGACGACAGGGGAGGCTCTATAATTCACCCCTCCACTTT
CDR3: CASRRQGRLYNSPLHF

D: TRBD1
J: TRBJ2-3
V: TRBV5-1
size: .
DNA: TGCGCCAGCAGTCACGGACAGGGCGCAGATACGCAGTATTTT
CDR3: CASSHGQGADTQYF

D: .
J: TRBJ1-2
V: TRBV12-3/TRBV12-4
size: .
DNA: TGTGCCAGCAGTTTAGGGGGCCCGGGGCACTATGGCTACACCTTC
CDR3: CASSLGGPGHYGYTF

D: .
J: TRBJ1-5
V: TRBV28
size: few
DNA: TGTGCCAGCAGCCCCATGGGGATCTCCAATCAGCCCCAGCATTTT
CDR3: CASSPMGISNQPQHF

D: TRBD1
J: TRBJ1-6
V: TRBV9
size: few
DNA: TGTGCCAGCAGGACAGGGGTTGTTAATTCACCCCTCCACTTT
CDR3: CASRTGVVNSPLHF

D: .
J: TRBJ2-3
V: TRBV15
size: few
DNA: TGTGCCACCAGCAGAGATCGGGGCAGGGACCTCACAGATACGCAGTATTTT
CDR3: CATSRDRGRDLTDTQYF

D: .
J: TRBJ2-2
V: TRBV9
size: few
DNA: TGTGCCAGCAGCCCGTCAGGGGCCGGGGCCGGGGAGCTGTTTTTT
CDR3: CASSPSGAGAGELFF

D: .
J: TRBJ1-6
V: TRBV6-1
size: .
DNA: TGTGCCAGCAGCTGGGGGGCAGCACATTCACCCCTCCACTTT
CDR3: CASSWGAAHSPLHF

D: .
J: TRBJ1-5
V: TRBV15
size: few
DNA: TGTGCCACCAGCAGAGATGAAGGGCTAGGCAATCAGCCCCAGCATTTT
CDR3: CATSRDEGLGNQPQHF

D: .
J: TRBJ2-1
V: TRBV27
size: few
DNA: TGTGCCAGCAGTAGTCGCGTTTATGGTGAGCAGTTCTTC
CDR3: CASSSRVYGEQFF

D: .
J: TRBJ2-5
V: TRBV20-1
size: few
DNA: TGCAGTGCTAGAGATGTCCGGTCGTTTAGTACCCAGTACTTC
CDR3: CSARDVRSFSTQYF

D: .
J: TRBJ2-2
V: TRBV3-1
size: few
DNA: TGTGCCAGCAGCAAACCCGGCCGAGGGAGGACCGGGGAGCTGTTTTTT
CDR3: CASSKPGRGRTGELFF

D: .
J: TRBJ2-1
V: TRBV29-1
size: .
DNA: TGCAGCGTTGCCAGGGCGAGGGTAGCGCGGGAGCAGTTCTTC
CDR3: CSVARARVAREQFF

D: TRBD2
J: TRBJ2-1
V: TRBV28
size: .
DNA: TGTGCCAGCAGGGGGGGGGACTTTCTATACAATGAGCAGTTCTTC
CDR3: CASRGGDFLYNEQFF

D: TRBD1
J: TRBJ1-1
V: TRBV2
size: .
DNA: TGTGCCAGCGGGGGACAGGGAGCTTTCTTT
CDR3: CASGGQGAFF

D: .
J: TRBJ2-3
V: TRBV7-6
size: .
DNA: TGTGCCAGCAGCCACAGGGTAGGGGAAGGCACAGATACGCAGTATTTT
CDR3: CASSHRVGEGTDTQYF

D: .
J: TRBJ2-7
V: TRBV29-1
size: few
DNA: TGCAGCGTTGAACACGGCAAGCAGTACTTC
CDR3: CSVEHGKQYF

D: .
J: TRBJ1-1
V: TRBV6-5
size: few
DNA: TGTGCCAGCAGGTTACGTAGGGTAGAGACTGAAGCTTTCTTT
CDR3: CASRLRRVETEAFF

D: .
J: TRBJ2-2
V: TRBV9
size: few
DNA: TGTGCCAGCAGCGTAGGCGTATCGAACACCGGGGAGCTGTTTTTT
CDR3: CASSVGVSNTGELFF

D: .
J: TRBJ2-2
V: TRBV12-3/TRBV12-4
size: few
DNA: TGTGCCAGCAGTTCGGAGGACGGGGAGCTGTTTTTT
CDR3: CASSSEDGELFF

D: .
J: TRBJ1-5
V: TRBV12-3/TRBV12-4
size: .
DNA: TGTGCCAGCAGGGGACGGTTCAATCAGCCCCAGCATTTT
CDR3: CASRGRFNQPQHF

D: TRBD1
J: TRBJ2-7
V: TRBV20-1
size: few
DNA: TGCAGTGCTCCACAGAGCGCAGGGGGCTACGAGCAGTACTTC
CDR3: CSAPQSAGGYEQYF

D: TRBD1
J: TRBJ2-1
V: TRBV7-9
size: .
DNA: TGTGCCAGCAGCTTTTGGGGACAGGGGGCGGATGAGCAGTTCTTC
CDR3: CASSFWGQGADEQFF

D: .
J: TRBJ1-1
V: TRBV20-1
size: .
DNA: TGCAGTGCTAGTTGGCGGCCATCGGTTGAAGCTTTCTTT
CDR3: CSASWRPSVEAFF

D: .
J: TRBJ2-3
V: TRBV7-9
size: few
DNA: TGTGCCAGCAGCCAAGGGGGACTGAACACAGATACGCAGTATTTT
CDR3: CASSQGGLNTDTQYF

D: TRBD1
J: TRBJ2-5
V: TRBV5-1
size: .
DNA: TGCGCCAGCAGGGGGACCGCGGACAGGGTGGAATTAGAGACCCAGTACTTC
CDR3: CASRGTADRVELETQYF

D: .
J: TRBJ2-7
V: TRBV4-1
size: once
DNA: TGCGCCAGCAGCCAACCAGGACGGACCTACGAGCAGTACTTC
CDR3: CASSQPGRTYEQYF

D: TRBD1
J: TRBJ2-3
V: TRBV5-1
size: many
DNA: TGCGCCAGCAGCCAGATTGGGGGACAGTTCTATCAAGATACGCAGTATTTT
CDR3: CASSQIGGQFYQDTQYF

D: .
J: TRBJ1-3
V: TRBV7-6
size: once
DNA: TGTGCCAGCAGCTTAGGGGATACCGGAAACACCATATATTTT
CDR3: CASSLGDTGNTIYF

D: .
J: TRBJ1-5
V: TRBV20-1
size: .
DNA: TGCAGTGCTCAATCGGGGGGGCGAGGTCAGCCCCAGCATTTT
CDR3: CSAQSGGRGQPQHF

D: .
J: TRBJ2-1
V: TRBV3-1
size: few
DNA: TGTGCCAGCAGCCAAGACCCTGCCCGTAATGAGCAGTTCTTC
CDR3: CASSQDPARNEQFF

D: TRBD1
J: TRBJ1-5
V: TRBV12-3/TRBV12-4
size: .
DNA: TGTGCCAGCAGTTTAGTGGGGAGGGGGCTTAGCGATCAGCCCCAGCATTTT
CDR3: CASSLVGRGLSDQPQHF

D: .
J: TRBJ2-3
V: TRBV20-1
size: few
DNA: TGCAGTGCTGACCAGGGGTTTCGCAGTTATTTT
CDR3: CSADQGFRSYF

D: TRBD2
J: TRBJ2-7
V: TRBV7-2
size: .
DNA: TGTGCCAGCAGCTTAGTTCGGACTAGCCCGAATTCCTACGAGCAGTACTTC
CDR3: CASSLVRTSPNSYEQYF

D: TRBD1
J: TRBJ2-7
V: TRBV15
size: few
DNA: TGTGCCACCCAGGGACAGGGTCGTTACGAGCAGTACTTC
CDR3: CATQGQGRYEQYF

D: .
J: TRBJ1-6
V: TRBV2
size: few
DNA: TGTGCCAGCAGTTCCGCTAAGGGACCTAATTCACCCCTCCACTTT
CDR3: CASSSAKGPNSPLHF

D: .
J: TRBJ2-1
V: TRBV29-1
size: .
DNA: TGCAGCGTTGAAGGGGGCAAAGGTCCGATTGAGCAGTTCTTC
CDR3: CSVEGGKGPIEQFF

D: .
J: TRBJ1-1
V: TRBV11-2
size: few
DNA: TGTGCCAGCAGCTTAGAAACAGATACTGAAGCTTTCTTT
CDR3: CASSLETDTEAFF

D: .
J: TRBJ2-7
V: TRBV9
size: .
DNA: TGTGCCAGCAGCGTAGGGTCCTACTCCTACGAGCAGTACTTC
CDR3: CASSVGSYSYEQYF

D: .
J: TRBJ1-1
V: TRBV4-3
size: .
DNA: TGCGCCAGCAGCCAAGAGGCGTTCCCGGACACTGAAGCTTTCTTT
CDR3: CASSQEAFPDTEAFF

D: .
J: TRBJ1-1
V: TRBV29-1
size: .
DNA: TGCAGCGTTGAAGGGGGGGTGAACACTGAAGCTTTCTTT
CDR3: CSVEGGVNTEAFF

D: TRBD2
J: TRBJ2-5
V: TRBV20-1
size: few
DNA: TGCAGTGCTAGAGGACTAGCGGGGGGCCGCCCCTGGCAAGAGACCCAGTACTTC
CDR3: CSARGLAGGRPWQETQYF